The clone carrying this T cell receptor (beta chain) was picked up many times. Trimming took 4 bases from V and 0 from J, leaving 20 bases between them. The germline V gene encodes CDR1 SGHRS and CDR2 YFSETQ. The CDR3 length is 18 residues. Time point described: newly diagnosed GD, antithyroid drugs for less than 3 months. Making the TCR library involved RNA that had been extracted from PBMCs. Through Arm-PCR of CDR3 regions and iRepertoire HTBI primers, TCR beta libraries were built. One entry per CDR3 protein, called by TCRdb with MiXCR from the multiplex PCR reads. The repertoire consists of 360,000 or so distinct CDR3 sequences, with around 15% occurring once and the leading ten covering just over 20%. The source of the sample is a study of regulatory T cells in long-lasting Graves disease. The sample was also reused in another study, on T cells in Graves' hyperthyroidism and ophthalmopathy. That report adds: Stable Graves' hyperthyroidism meant no ophthalmopathy progression within 18 months. The TCR CDR3 first-round RT-PCR relied on the HTBI primer set.

The chain combines TRBV5-1 with TRBJ2-1, with D perhaps TRBD1 or TRBD2 (5 bases each). This clonotype originated in a woman younger than 30 with Graves disease. Material: peripheral blood mononuclear cells (PBMCs), obtained at new diagnosis, from a patient treated with antithyroid drugs. The CDR3: CASSPAGTRVASYNEQFF. The CDR3 DNA is TGCGCCAGCAGCCCGGCCGGGACCCGGGTGGCCTCCTACAATGAGCAGTTCTTC.